Described below is a single T cell receptor (beta chain) sequence and its context. Its antigen is unidentified. Given a much more abundant clone one base away, this may be a read error. These data originate in a study of post-analysis software for immune sequencing data. Whole-study findings and limits: Among multiple sclerosis patients, normalized Chao1 diversity was significantly below that of controls. Patients showed TRBV5-6, TRBV5-1 and TRBV20-1 among 4 or 5 TRBV segments more frequent than in controls.

Losses at the gene ends were 7 bases for V and 3 bases for J; bases not matched to a gene: 6. The CDR3 consists of 14 residues. TCR beta libraries were prepared from cDNA with unique molecular identifiers. A single record per CDR3 protein comes from TCRdb applying MiXCR to the PCR reads. The sample holds 600,000 to 750,000 distinct CDR3 sequences, approximately 60% seen once. V gene TRBV12-3 or TRBV12-4 combines with J gene TRBJ2-3, with 8 nucleotides matching TRBD1. The receptor was isolated from a girl aged 2 to 10 with multiple sclerosis. Sequences were obtained from blood. The CDR3 region has the DNA TGTGCCAGCACTGCGGACAGGGAGACAGATACGCAGTATTTT. Its protein product is CASTADRETDTQYF.